The 11 T cell receptor beta chains reported below all come from one sample, sequenced in a study of blood T cells in healthy people across ages. For the second PCR, which ran for 7 to 11 cycles, a sample-barcoded 5' primer and a J-beta primer mix were used. MiXCR, applied by TCRdb to the 5' RACE reads, yields one record per CDR3 protein. The sample includes more than 800,000 distinct CDR3 sequences, under 55% of them seen just once. The sequencing sample was made of blood. Receptors originate from a woman aged 55-70 years in good health.

The chain has TRBV6-2 or TRBV6-3 and TRBJ2-5; the D is unclear. CDR1 and CDR2 (germline): MNHEY, SVGEGT. The length of the CDR3 is 12 residues. The ends were cut back, 4 bases at V and 11 bases at J, with 14 bases in the middle. The DNA of the CDR3 is TGTGCCAGCAGTTCCCAATTCAATGAGCAGTACTTC. Its protein is CASSSQFNEQYF.

CDR3 residues: CASSLKGLNTGELFF. Here the CDR3 DNA reads TGTGCCAGCAGTTTAAAGGGTTTGAACACCGGGGAGCTGTTTTTT. The chain uses TRBV12-3 or TRBV12-4 and TRBJ2-2; the D is unclear. The CDR3 runs to 15 residues. V lost 2 bases to trimming and J lost 1 base, with 8 bases between them.

This clonotype has a handful of counts. The V call is TRBV12-3 or TRBV12-4, the J call TRBJ2-1, with D possibly TRBD2 on 5 matching bases. V gave up 7 bases and J gave up 4 bases, with 17 bases separating them. CDR3 length equals 15 residues. In DNA form, the CDR3 reads TGTGCCAGCACCCTTCGGGCTAGCAGGTACAATGAGCAGTTCTTC. As protein: CASTLRASRYNEQFF.

The V call is TRBV7-9, the J call TRBJ2-5; D is ambiguous. Germline CDR1 is SEHNR and CDR2 is FQNEAQ (reference sequence). This CDR3 comprises 12 residues. V lost 5 bases to trimming and J lost 7 bases, with 11 bases between them. The DNA of the CDR3 is TGTGCCAGCAGCCTTCCGGGTCTGACCCAGTACTTC. Translation: CASSLPGLTQYF.

The chain recombines TRBV20-1 with TRBJ2-1; the match to TRBD2 covers 13 bases. V gave up 6 bases and J gave up 7 bases; unmatched junction bases: 6. Germline-derived CDR1 and CDR2 are DFQATT and SNEGSKA (reference sequence). The CDR3 runs to 14 residues. The CDR3 sequence is CSATGLAGWNEQFF. The CDR3 bases are TGCAGTGCCACGGGACTAGCGGGATGGAATGAGCAGTTCTTC.

The chain carries TRBV27 and TRBJ2-1; TRBD2 aligns across 14 bases. The CDR3 extends over 16 amino acids. V lost 4 bases and J lost 4; bases outside the gene matches: 3. CDR1 and CDR2 from the germline V gene are MNHEY and SMNVEV (reference sequence). The CDR3 coding sequence is TGTGCCAGCAGTTGGGGGACTAGCGGGAGTTACAATGAGCAGTTCTTC. It yields the protein CASSWGTSGSYNEQFF.

With regard to this clonotype: A junction boundary mismatches the germline segment, possibly from a read error. The chain recombines TRBV4-1 with TRBJ2-5; weak D call: TRBD1 (6 bases). The J call may be in error: the DNA end matches TRBJ2-7 better. Germline V gene lookup returns CDR1 MGHRA and CDR2 YSYEKL. There are 15 residues in the CDR3. In DNA, the CDR3 is TGCGCCAGCAGCCAATACTTCAGGGGCTCCGACGAGCAGTACTTC. Residues: CASSQYFRGSDEQYF.

The chain recombines TRBV4-1 with TRBJ1-2; D not certain. The germline gives CDR1 MGHRA, CDR2 YSYEKL. V dropped 0 bases and J dropped 6 bases, with 11 bases sitting between them. CDR3 length: 14 residues. This CDR3 reads CASSQDSLGDGYTF. DNA of the CDR3: TGCGCCAGCAGCCAAGATAGTTTGGGTGATGGCTACACCTTC.

V usage is TRBV4-1 and J usage is TRBJ2-4, with TRBD2 identical over 7 bases. J lost 5 bases, V lost 3 bases, and 10 bases had no gene match. Germline CDR1 and CDR2: MGHRA and YSYEKL. The CDR3 totals 16 residues. The CDR3 is CASSHGIGLVENIQYF. CDR3 coding DNA: TGCGCCAGCAGCCACGGAATCGGACTAGTGGAAAACATTCAGTACTTC.

The chain employs TRBV20-1 and TRBJ2-3, with TRBD1 identical over 8 bases. In germline, CDR1 is DFQATT, CDR2 SNEGSKA (reference sequence). The V gene end was trimmed by 0 bases and the J gene end by 2 bases; junction bases not matched to a gene: 10. CDR3 length: 17 residues. CDR3 nucleotide sequence: TGCAGTGCTAGAGATCCTTATAGGACAGGGATCACAGATACGCAGTATTTT. It specifies CSARDPYRTGITDTQYF.

This chain uses TRBV5-1 with TRBJ2-3; no definite D call. The CDR3 sequence is 14 residues long. The germline V gene encodes CDR1 SGHRS and CDR2 YFSETQ. V lost 3 bases and J lost 2, with 10 bases in between. The CDR3 here is CASSSRAPTDTQYF. The CDR3 bases are TGCGCCAGCAGCTCCCGGGCCCCCACAGATACGCAGTATTTT.